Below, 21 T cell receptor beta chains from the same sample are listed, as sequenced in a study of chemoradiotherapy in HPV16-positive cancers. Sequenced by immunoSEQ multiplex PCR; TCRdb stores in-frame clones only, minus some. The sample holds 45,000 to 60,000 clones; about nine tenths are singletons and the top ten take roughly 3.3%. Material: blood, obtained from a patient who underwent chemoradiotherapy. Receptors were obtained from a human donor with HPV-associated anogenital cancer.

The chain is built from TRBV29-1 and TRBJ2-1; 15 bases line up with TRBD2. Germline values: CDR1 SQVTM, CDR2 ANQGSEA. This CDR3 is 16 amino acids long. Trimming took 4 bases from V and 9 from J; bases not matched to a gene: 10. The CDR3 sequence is CSVAPGLAGGPGEQFF. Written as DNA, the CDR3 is TGCAGCGTTGCGCCTGGACTAGCGGGAGGGCCCGGTGAGCAGTTCTTC.

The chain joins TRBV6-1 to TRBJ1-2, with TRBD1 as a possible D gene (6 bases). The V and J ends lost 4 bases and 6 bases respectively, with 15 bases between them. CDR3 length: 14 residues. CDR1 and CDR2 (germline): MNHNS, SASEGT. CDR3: CASSADSVVHGYTF. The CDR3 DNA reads TGTGCCAGCAGTGCGGACAGTGTCGTACATGGCTACACCTTC.

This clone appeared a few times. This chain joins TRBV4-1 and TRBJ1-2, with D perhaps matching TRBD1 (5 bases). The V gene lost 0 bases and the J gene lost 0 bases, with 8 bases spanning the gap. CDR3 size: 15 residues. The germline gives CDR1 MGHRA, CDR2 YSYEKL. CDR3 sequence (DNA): TGCGCCAGCAGCCAAGAAGGACATACTAACTATGGCTACACCTTC. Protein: CASSQEGHTNYGYTF.

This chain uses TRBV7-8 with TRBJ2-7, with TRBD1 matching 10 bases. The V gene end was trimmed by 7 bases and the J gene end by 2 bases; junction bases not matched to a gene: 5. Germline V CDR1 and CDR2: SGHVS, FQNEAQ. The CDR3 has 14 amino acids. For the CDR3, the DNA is TGTGCCAGCACCCATGGACAGGGGGCCTACGAGCAGTACTTC. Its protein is CASTHGQGAYEQYF.

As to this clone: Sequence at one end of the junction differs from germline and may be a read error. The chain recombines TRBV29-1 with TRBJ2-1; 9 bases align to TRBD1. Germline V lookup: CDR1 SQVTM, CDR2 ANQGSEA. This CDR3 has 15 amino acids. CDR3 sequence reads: CSVEGTGRSYNEQFF. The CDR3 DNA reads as TGCAGCGTAGAAGGGACAGGGCGATCCTACAATGAGCAGTTCTTC.

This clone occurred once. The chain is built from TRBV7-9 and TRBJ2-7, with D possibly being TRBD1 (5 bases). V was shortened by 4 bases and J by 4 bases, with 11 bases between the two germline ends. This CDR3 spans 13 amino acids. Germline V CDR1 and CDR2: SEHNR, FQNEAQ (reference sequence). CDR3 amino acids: CASSSTGFYEQYF. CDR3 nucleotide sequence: TGTGCCAGCAGCTCAACAGGCTTTTACGAGCAGTACTTC.

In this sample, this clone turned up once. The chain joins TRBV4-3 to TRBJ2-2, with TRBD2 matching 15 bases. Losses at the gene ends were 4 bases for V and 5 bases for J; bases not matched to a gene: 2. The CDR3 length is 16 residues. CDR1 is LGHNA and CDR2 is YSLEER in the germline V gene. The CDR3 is CASSRGLAGGTGELFF. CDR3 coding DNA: TGCGCCAGCAGCCGGGGACTAGCGGGGGGTACCGGGGAGCTGTTTTTT.

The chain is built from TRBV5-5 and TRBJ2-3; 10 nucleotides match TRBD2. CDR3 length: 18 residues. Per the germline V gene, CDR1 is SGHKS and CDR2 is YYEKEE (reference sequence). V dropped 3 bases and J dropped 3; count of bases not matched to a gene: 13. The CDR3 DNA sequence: TGTGCCAGCAGCTACGAGGTTAGGGCTAGCGGGGGAACAGATACGCAGTATTTT. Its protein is CASSYEVRASGGTDTQYF. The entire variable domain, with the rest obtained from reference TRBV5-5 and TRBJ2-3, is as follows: DAGVTQSPTHLIKTRGQQVTLRCSPISGHKSVSWYQQVLGQGPQFIFQYYEKEERGRGNFPDRFSARQFPNYSSELNVNALLLGDSALYLCASSYEVRASGGTDTQYFGPGTRLTVL.

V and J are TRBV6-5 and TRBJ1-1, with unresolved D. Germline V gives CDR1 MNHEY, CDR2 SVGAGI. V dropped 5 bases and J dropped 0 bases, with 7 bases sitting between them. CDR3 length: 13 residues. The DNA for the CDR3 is TGTGCCAGCAGTAGACTTGTGAACACTGAAGCTTTCTTT. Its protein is CASSRLVNTEAFF.

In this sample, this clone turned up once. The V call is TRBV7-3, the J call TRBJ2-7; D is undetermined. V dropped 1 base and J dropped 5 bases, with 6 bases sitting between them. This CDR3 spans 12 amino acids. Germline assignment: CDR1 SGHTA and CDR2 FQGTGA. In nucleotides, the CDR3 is TGTGCCAGCAGCTTAAACGCGAACGAGCAGTACTTC. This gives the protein CASSLNANEQYF.

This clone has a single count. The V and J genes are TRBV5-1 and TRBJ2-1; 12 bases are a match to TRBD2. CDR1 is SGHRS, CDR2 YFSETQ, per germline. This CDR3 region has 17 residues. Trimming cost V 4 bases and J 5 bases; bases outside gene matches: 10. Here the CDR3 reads CASSPRLAGVGNNEQFF. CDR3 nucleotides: TGCGCCAGCAGCCCCAGACTAGCGGGAGTGGGAAACAATGAGCAGTTCTTC.

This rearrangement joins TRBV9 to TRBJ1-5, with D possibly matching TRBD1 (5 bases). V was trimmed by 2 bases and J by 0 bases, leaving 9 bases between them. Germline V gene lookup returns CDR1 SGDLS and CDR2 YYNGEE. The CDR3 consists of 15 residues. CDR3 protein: CASSVTGDSNQPQHF. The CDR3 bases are TGTGCCAGCAGCGTTACAGGAGATAGCAATCAGCCCCAGCATTTT.

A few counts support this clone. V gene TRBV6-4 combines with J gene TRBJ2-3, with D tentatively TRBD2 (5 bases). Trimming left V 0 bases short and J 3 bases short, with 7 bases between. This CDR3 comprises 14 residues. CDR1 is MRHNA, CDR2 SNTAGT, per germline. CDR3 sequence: CASSDSRETDTQYF. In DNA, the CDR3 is TGTGCCAGCAGTGACTCGAGGGAAACAGATACGCAGTATTTT.

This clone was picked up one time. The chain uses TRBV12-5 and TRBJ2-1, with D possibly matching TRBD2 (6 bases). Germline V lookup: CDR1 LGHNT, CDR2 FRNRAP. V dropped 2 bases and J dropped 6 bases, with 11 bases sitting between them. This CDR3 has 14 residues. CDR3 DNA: TGTGCTAGTGGTTTGCCGGACTACGGCAATGAGCAGTTCTTC. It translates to CASGLPDYGNEQFF.

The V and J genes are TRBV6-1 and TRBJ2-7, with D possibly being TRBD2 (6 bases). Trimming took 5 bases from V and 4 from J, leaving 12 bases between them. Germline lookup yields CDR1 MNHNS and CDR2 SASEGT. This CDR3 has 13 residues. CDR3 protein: CASSLLGGYEQYF. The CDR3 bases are TGTGCCAGCAGTCTACTGGGGGGTTACGAGCAGTACTTC.

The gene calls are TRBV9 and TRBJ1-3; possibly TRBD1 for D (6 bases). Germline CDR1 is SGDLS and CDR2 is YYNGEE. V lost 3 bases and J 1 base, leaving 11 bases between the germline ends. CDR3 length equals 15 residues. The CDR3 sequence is CASSATGLSGNTIYF. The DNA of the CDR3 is TGTGCCAGCAGCGCCACAGGGCTGTCTGGAAACACCATATATTTT.

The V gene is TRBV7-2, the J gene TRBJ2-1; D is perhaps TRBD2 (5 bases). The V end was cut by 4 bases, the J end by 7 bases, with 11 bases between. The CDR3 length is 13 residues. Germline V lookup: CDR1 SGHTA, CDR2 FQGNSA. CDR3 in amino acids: CASSYRTFNEQFF. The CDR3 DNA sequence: TGTGCCAGCAGCTACCGGACTTTTAATGAGCAGTTCTTC.

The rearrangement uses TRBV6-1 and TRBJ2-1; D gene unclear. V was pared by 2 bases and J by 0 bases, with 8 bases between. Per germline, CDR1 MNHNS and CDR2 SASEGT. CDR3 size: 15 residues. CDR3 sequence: CASSELGSSYNEQFF. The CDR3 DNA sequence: TGTGCCAGCAGTGAACTGGGCAGCTCCTACAATGAGCAGTTCTTC.

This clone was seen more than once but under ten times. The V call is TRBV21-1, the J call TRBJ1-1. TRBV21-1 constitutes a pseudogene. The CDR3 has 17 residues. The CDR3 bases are TGTGCCAGCAGCAAAGATCCCCCGAACTTTTTAAGAACTGAAGCTTTCTTT. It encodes CASSKDPPNFLRTEAFF.

This chain's CDR3 is CAIRQGNGETQYF. CDR3 nucleotide sequence: TGTGCCATCAGACAGGGAAACGGCGAGACCCAGTACTTC. The genes are TRBV10-3 and TRBJ2-5; weak D call: TRBD1 (6 bases). Germline loops: CDR1 ENHRY, CDR2 SYGVKD. The CDR3 extends over 13 amino acids. V was clipped by 6 bases and J by 5 bases, with 13 bases between them.

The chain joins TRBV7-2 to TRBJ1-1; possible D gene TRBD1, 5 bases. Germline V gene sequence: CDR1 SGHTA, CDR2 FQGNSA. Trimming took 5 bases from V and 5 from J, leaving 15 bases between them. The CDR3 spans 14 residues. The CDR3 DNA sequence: TGTGCCAGCAGCCAGAGGGGCGTAAGGACTGAAGCTTTCTTT. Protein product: CASSQRGVRTEAFF.